The 29 T cell receptor beta chains in this list originate from one sample, sequenced in a study of T-cell reconstitution after alpha-beta-depleted transplantation in children. Unique molecular identifiers tagged the TCRbeta library. TCRdb used MiXCR to reprocess the PCR reads, holding one entry per CDR3 protein. The repertoire holds over 150,000 distinct CDR3 sequences, with roughly 15% as singletons. The material was PBMCs from the stem cell graft donor, obtained from the stem cell graft. The receptors come from a human donor who donated a stem cell graft to a child with acute lymphoblastic leukemia.

This clonotype was counted ten times or more. J is TRBJ1-2 and V is TRBV11-1, with 7 bases aligning to TRBD1. V shed 5 bases and J 8 bases; nucleotides not matched to a gene: 23. In germline, CDR1 is SGHAT, CDR2 FQDESV (reference sequence). CDR3 length: 18 amino acids. The CDR3 DNA reads as TGTGCCAGCAGCCATGGCACAGGGGCCCTCCATGCCCTTTGGGGCTACACCTTC. This encodes CASSHGTGALHALWGYTF.

Ten or more counts support this clonotype. V gene TRBV5-1 combines with J gene TRBJ1-2, with D perhaps TRBD1 (6 bases). The V end was cut by 0 bases, the J end by 2 bases, with 14 bases between. Germline values: CDR1 SGHRS, CDR2 YFSETQ. This CDR3 comprises 16 residues. CDR3 region: CASSLGTVPLNYGYTF. CDR3 DNA: TGCGCCAGCAGCTTGGGGACAGTGCCCCTCAACTATGGCTACACCTTC.

This chain links TRBV12-3 or TRBV12-4 with TRBJ1-1; maybe TRBD1 (6 bases). V lost 5 bases to trimming and J lost 5 bases, with 21 bases between them. This CDR3 comprises 16 residues. This CDR3 is CASSPHGGAHGTEAFF. For the CDR3, the DNA is TGTGCCAGCAGTCCCCACGGGGGGGCTCATGGGACTGAAGCTTTCTTT.

V is TRBV20-1 and J is TRBJ2-7, with TRBD2 matching 9 bases. The junction had 10 bases not matched to a gene; V was cut back by 0 bases and J by 1 base. Germline CDR1 DFQATT, CDR2 SNEGSKA (reference sequence). The CDR3 runs to 17 residues. CDR3 loop: CSARDSGPSGASYEQYF. The CDR3 DNA is TGCAGTGCTAGAGATTCGGGACCTAGCGGGGCGTCCTACGAGCAGTACTTC.

This chain connects TRBV12-3 or TRBV12-4 to TRBJ2-2; TRBD2 matches 7 bases. J was trimmed by 5 bases and V by 7 bases; bases with no gene match: 10. The CDR3 is 15 residues long. In nucleotides, the CDR3 is TGTGCCAGCATCCCAGCGGGACTCGGAACCGGGGAGCTGTTTTTT. Protein: CASIPAGLGTGELFF.

This clonotype was recorded at least ten times. The V and J genes are TRBV18 and TRBJ2-2; 7 bases are shared with TRBD2. V gave up 0 bases and J gave up 3 bases; unmatched junction bases: 4. The CDR3 has 16 residues. From germline, CDR1 is KGHSH and CDR2 LQKENI. CDR3 loop: CASSPPSGEDTGELFF. The CDR3 DNA follows: TGTGCCAGCTCACCACCGAGCGGGGAGGACACCGGGGAGCTGTTTTTT.

This clonotype was picked up many times. The genes are TRBV30 and TRBJ2-7; D remains unclear. The CDR3 runs 11 residues. Germline CDR1 GTSNPN, CDR2 SVGIG (reference sequence). Trimming removed 1 base from V and 3 bases from J, with 4 bases in between. The CDR3 sequence: CAWSAYYEQYF. CDR3 nucleotides: TGTGCCTGGAGTGCTTACTACGAGCAGTACTTC.

This clonotype occurred a few times. The chain couples TRBV28 to TRBJ2-1; TRBD2 might be the D (5 bases). There are 14 residues in the CDR3. Trimming stripped 3 bases from V and 2 bases from J, with 8 bases between. CDR1 and CDR2 from the germline V gene are MDHEN and SYDVKM. The CDR3 DNA follows: TGTGCCAGCAGTTTGAGCGGAACCTACAATGAGCAGTTCTTC. Translating it yields CASSLSGTYNEQFF.

This clonotype came up many times. The chain is built from TRBV5-1 and TRBJ2-1; 11 bases line up with TRBD1. J gave up 9 bases and V 4 bases, and 12 bases lay outside the gene matches. The CDR3 covers 16 residues. The germline gives CDR1 SGHRS, CDR2 YFSETQ. The CDR3 DNA follows: TGCGCCAGCAGCGGCTCCGGGACAGGGGGAATAGGTGAGCAGTTCTTC. This sequence encodes CASSGSGTGGIGEQFF.

This clonotype was observed many times. The chain links TRBV14 to TRBJ2-4; no clear D gene. Germline V gene sequence: CDR1 SGHDN, CDR2 FVKESK. The CDR3 runs to 17 residues. Trimming shortened V by 7 bases and J by 3 bases, and 22 bases separated the two germline ends. DNA of the CDR3: TGTGCCAGCACCTCCCGCGGCCACACGCCCTACAAAAACATTCAGTACTTC. This gives the protein CASTSRGHTPYKNIQYF.

This clonotype was seen repeatedly, ten times or more. The chain links TRBV5-1 to TRBJ2-6, with 9 bases fitting TRBD2. Germline CDR1 reads SGHRS; CDR2 reads YFSETQ. V was clipped by 4 bases and J by 4 bases; unmatched bases: 12. The CDR3 consists of 18 residues. CDR3 residues: CASSRTTSGLPGANVLTF. CDR3 coding DNA: TGCGCCAGCAGCCGAACGACTAGCGGACTTCCGGGGGCCAACGTCCTGACTTTC. Together with reference TRBV5-1 and TRBJ2-6, the CDR3 gives the full variable domain: KAGVTQTPRYLIKTRGQQVTLSCSPISGHRSVSWYQQTPGQGLQFLFEYFSETQRNKGNFPGRFSGRQFSNSRSEMNVSTLELGDSALYLCASSRTTSGLPGANVLTFGAGSRLTVL.

This clonotype was recorded at least ten times. This chain connects TRBV5-1 to TRBJ1-1; 9 nucleotides agree with TRBD1. The CDR3 sequence is 14 residues long. Germline V CDR1 and CDR2: SGHRS, YFSETQ. V lost 3 bases and J lost 5; bases outside the gene matches: 5. The chain's CDR3 is CASSWGQGGTEAFF. In nucleotides, the CDR3 is TGCGCCAGCAGCTGGGGACAGGGAGGTACTGAAGCTTTCTTT.

This clonotype showed up many times. The rearrangement links TRBV5-1 to TRBJ2-7; a possible D gene is TRBD2 (5 bases). Germline loops: CDR1 SGHRS, CDR2 YFSETQ. Trimming pared 4 bases from V and 1 base from J, leaving 12 bases between. This CDR3 is 14 amino acids long. CDR3 nucleotide sequence: TGCGCCAGCAGCGATAGCGTTGGGTCCTACGAGCAGTACTTC. Translated: CASSDSVGSYEQYF.

Only a few counts were recorded for this clonotype. V usage is TRBV7-9 and J usage is TRBJ1-2; perhaps TRBD1 as D (6 bases). The germline gives CDR1 SEHNR, CDR2 FQNEAQ (reference sequence). The CDR3 sequence is 14 residues long. V was clipped by 2 bases and J by 4 bases, with 11 bases between them. The CDR3 spells CASSLQGWAYGYTF. The DNA of the CDR3 is TGTGCCAGCAGCTTACAGGGGTGGGCCTATGGCTACACCTTC.

The DNA for the CDR3 is TGCGCCAGCAGCTCCGTGGGGACCGAAGAGACCCAGTACTTC. Residues: CASSSVGTEETQYF. The chain employs TRBV5-1 and TRBJ2-5, with D tentatively TRBD1 or TRBD2 (5 bases each). Trimming shortened V by 3 bases and J by 3 bases, and 12 bases separated the two germline ends. CDR3 size: 14 residues. Germline V lookup: CDR1 SGHRS, CDR2 YFSETQ.

Ten or more counts support this clonotype. A read error may produce the germline difference seen at one junction end. The V and J genes are TRBV6-6 and TRBJ2-6; the D is unclear. The CDR3 totals 10 residues. Per germline, CDR1 MNHNY and CDR2 SVGAGI (reference sequence). The CDR3 region is CASGTNVLTF. The CDR3 coding sequence is TGTGCCAGTGGGACCAACGTCCTGACTTTC.

This clonotype was detected many times. This chain joins TRBV27 and TRBJ2-1; TRBD2 matches 12 bases. CDR1 MNHEY and CDR2 SMNVEV come from the germline V gene (reference sequence). The ends lost 5 bases at V and 0 bases at J; junction bases unmatched: 14. The CDR3 extends over 20 amino acids. The CDR3 DNA is TGTGCCAGCAGTCCGGGACTAGCGGGCGTGCGATCGGGCTCCTACAATGAGCAGTTCTTC. Its translation is CASSPGLAGVRSGSYNEQFF.

Many counts were recorded for this clonotype. The genes are TRBV6-5 and TRBJ2-1, with 7 nucleotides matching TRBD2. CDR1 is MNHEY and CDR2 is SVGAGI in the germline V gene. The CDR3 sequence is 16 residues long. Unmatched junction bases numbered 14, after V lost 4 bases and J lost 8 bases. The CDR3 reads CASSSFGRSQGDEQFF. Written as DNA, the CDR3 is TGTGCCAGCAGTTCCTTCGGGAGGTCGCAGGGCGATGAGCAGTTCTTC.

This clonotype was counted many times. The gene calls are TRBV5-1 and TRBJ2-1, with D perhaps matching TRBD2 (5 bases). V was trimmed by 3 bases and J by 7 bases, leaving 14 bases between them. The length of the CDR3 is 14 residues. The germline V gene has CDR1 SGHRS and CDR2 YFSETQ. CDR3: CASSSRAGWNEQFF. The DNA of the CDR3 is TGCGCCAGCAGCTCGAGGGCCGGGTGGAATGAGCAGTTCTTC.

Details on this clonotype: This may arise from a read error, as a much more abundant clone is one base away. J is TRBJ1-5 and V is TRBV5-1; TRBD1 is a possible D gene (6 bases). Germline CDR1 SGHRS, CDR2 YFSETQ. Trimming pared 7 bases from V and 4 bases from J, leaving 18 bases between. The CDR3 has 15 amino acids. CDR3 DNA sequence: TGCGCCAGCGCTCGGACAGCGGGCGAGAATCAGCCCCAGCATTTT. Encoded protein: CASARTAGENQPQHF.

At least ten counts were recorded for this clonotype. The genes are TRBV12-3 or TRBV12-4 and TRBJ1-5; no clear D gene. The CDR3 sequence is 15 residues long. Trimming removed 4 bases from V and 3 bases from J, with 13 bases in between. This chain's CDR3 is CASSSGGSLNQPQHF. In DNA, the CDR3 is TGTGCCAGCAGTTCCGGAGGGAGTCTCAATCAGCCCCAGCATTTT.

V is TRBV6-2 or TRBV6-3 and J is TRBJ2-7; TRBD1 is a possible D gene (8 bases). Germline V lookup: CDR1 MNHEY, CDR2 SVGEGT. Trimming stripped 8 bases from V and 4 bases from J, with 42 bases between. The CDR3 length is 22 residues. The CDR3 is CASDNPPGQGLKLARRSYEQYF. The CDR3 DNA follows: TGTGCCAGCGACAACCCCCCAGGACAGGGACTAAAGTTGGCCCGGAGGTCTTACGAGCAGTACTTC.

This clonotype was observed at least ten times. The CDR3 protein is CASSYADRGGNQPQHF. The DNA for the CDR3 is TGTGCCAGCAGCTACGCGGACAGGGGGGGAAATCAGCCCCAGCATTTT. V is TRBV7-9 and J is TRBJ1-5; 10 bases match TRBD1. The germline CDR1 and CDR2 sequences are SEHNR and FQNEAQ (reference sequence). Losses at the gene ends were 4 bases for V and 4 bases for J; bases not matched to a gene: 7. This CDR3 has 16 residues.

This clonotype occurred many times. The rearrangement uses TRBV12-3 or TRBV12-4 and TRBJ1-1, with 9 positions matching TRBD1. The CDR3 is made up of 17 amino acids. V was pared by 5 bases and J by 1 base, with 11 bases of the junction left unmatched. CDR3 protein: CASSSRTGVLQNTEAFF. DNA of the CDR3: TGTGCCAGCAGTAGTCGGACAGGGGTCCTCCAGAACACTGAAGCTTTCTTT.

This clonotype was counted many times. The chain uses TRBV12-3 or TRBV12-4 and TRBJ2-4; 8 positions match TRBD1. Losses at the gene ends were 7 bases for V and 3 bases for J; bases not matched to a gene: 11. The CDR3 extends over 16 amino acids. This CDR3 reads CASTVGQGRDKNIQYF. The CDR3 DNA reads as TGTGCCAGCACCGTCGGACAGGGAAGGGACAAAAACATTCAGTACTTC.

This clonotype was observed a few times. V usage is TRBV20-1 and J usage is TRBJ2-7, with D perhaps matching TRBD2 (5 bases). Germline V CDR1 and CDR2: DFQATT, SNEGSKA (reference sequence). This CDR3 has 12 residues. V was shortened by 3 bases and J by 3 bases, with 9 bases between the two germline ends. CDR3 loop: CSASTTSYEQYF. CDR3 nucleotides: TGCAGTGCTAGTACTACTAGCTACGAGCAGTACTTC.

This clonotype was counted ten times or more. V gene TRBV5-1 combines with J gene TRBJ2-1; 7 bases fit TRBD2. V shed 3 bases, J shed 1 base, and the junction held 4 bases outside the gene matches. The CDR3 contains 15 residues. Germline-derived CDR1 and CDR2 are SGHRS and YFSETQ. The CDR3 here is CASSSREVSYNEQFF. Here the CDR3 DNA reads TGCGCCAGCAGCTCCCGGGAGGTTTCCTACAATGAGCAGTTCTTC.

This clonotype showed up many times. V is TRBV4-1 and J is TRBJ1-2, with a possible D match to TRBD1 (5 bases). V lost 1 base and J lost 8, with 17 bases in between. The germline CDR1 and CDR2 sequences are MGHRA and YSYEKL. The CDR3 runs 15 residues. The CDR3 nucleotides read TGCGCCAGCAGCCAAGTAGTCTCCGCCGGGGGGGGCTACACCTTC. This encodes CASSQVVSAGGGYTF.

This clonotype has at least ten counts. The CDR3 DNA sequence: TGCAGTGCTCCGAGCACAGATACGCAGTATTTT. Residues: CSAPSTDTQYF. The J gene is TRBJ2-3, the V gene TRBV20-1; D uncertain. The CDR3 length is 11 residues. Trimming pared 5 bases from V and 0 bases from J, leaving 3 bases between. Germline loops: CDR1 DFQATT, CDR2 SNEGSKA (reference sequence).